This TCR beta chain appears in the sequencing data of a study of response to subunit inactivated influenza vaccine. In the case of this clonotype: As yet, its antigen is unknown.

TCRdb ran MiXCR on the RT-PCR reads and lists one entry per CDR3 protein. The table records hundreds of thousands of distinct CDR3 sequences, about 20% of them present only once. The V end lost 5 bases, the J end lost 10 bases, and 14 bases lay between the germline ends. There are 12 residues in the CDR3. Points from the study as a whole: Researchers suggested that each seasonal influenza vaccination recruits few new T cells.

The chain links TRBV12-3 or TRBV12-4 to TRBJ1-1; tentatively, D is TRBD1 (5 bases). The TCR was taken from a man between 45 and 75 years old who received an inactivated influenza vaccine. This material consisted of PBMCs from blood, taken approximately 20 months after vaccination. CDR3 region: CASSPRAGLAFF. In DNA form, the CDR3 reads TGTGCCAGCAGTCCCCGGGCAGGGCTAGCTTTCTTT.